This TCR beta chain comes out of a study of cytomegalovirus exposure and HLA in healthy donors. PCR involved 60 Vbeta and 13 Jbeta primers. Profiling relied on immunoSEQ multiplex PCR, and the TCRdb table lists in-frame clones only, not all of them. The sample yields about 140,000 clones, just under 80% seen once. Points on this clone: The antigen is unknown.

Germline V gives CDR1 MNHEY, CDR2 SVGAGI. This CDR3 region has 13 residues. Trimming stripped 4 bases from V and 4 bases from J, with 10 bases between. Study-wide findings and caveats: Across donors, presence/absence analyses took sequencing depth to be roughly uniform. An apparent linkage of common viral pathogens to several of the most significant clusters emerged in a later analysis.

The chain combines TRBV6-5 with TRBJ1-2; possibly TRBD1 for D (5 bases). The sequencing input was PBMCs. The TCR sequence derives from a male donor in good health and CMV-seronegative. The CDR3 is CASSWGGSYGYTF. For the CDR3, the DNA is TGTGCCAGCAGTTGGGGGGGTAGCTATGGCTACACCTTC.